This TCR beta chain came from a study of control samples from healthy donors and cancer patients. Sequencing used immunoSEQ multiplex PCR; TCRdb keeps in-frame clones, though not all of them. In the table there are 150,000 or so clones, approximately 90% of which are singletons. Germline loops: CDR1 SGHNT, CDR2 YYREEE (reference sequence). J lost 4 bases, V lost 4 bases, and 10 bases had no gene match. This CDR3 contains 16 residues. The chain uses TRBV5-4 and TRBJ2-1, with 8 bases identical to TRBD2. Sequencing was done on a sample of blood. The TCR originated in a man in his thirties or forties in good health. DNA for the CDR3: TGTGCCAGCAGCATGGCCCAGCGGGGGCAGTACAATGAGCAGTTCTTC. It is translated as CASSMAQRGQYNEQFF.